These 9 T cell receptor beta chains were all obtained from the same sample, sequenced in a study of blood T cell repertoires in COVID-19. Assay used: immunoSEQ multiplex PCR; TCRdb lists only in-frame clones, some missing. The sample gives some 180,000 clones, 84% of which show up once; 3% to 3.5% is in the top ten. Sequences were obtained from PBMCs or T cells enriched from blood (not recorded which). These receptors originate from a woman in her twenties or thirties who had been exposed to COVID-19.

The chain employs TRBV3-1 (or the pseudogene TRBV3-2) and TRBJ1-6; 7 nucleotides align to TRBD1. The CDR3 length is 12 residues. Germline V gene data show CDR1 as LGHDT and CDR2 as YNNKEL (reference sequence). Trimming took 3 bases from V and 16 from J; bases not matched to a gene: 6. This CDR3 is CASSQGTVGLHF. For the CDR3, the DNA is TGTGCCAGCAGCCAGGGGACAGTCGGTCTCCACTTT.

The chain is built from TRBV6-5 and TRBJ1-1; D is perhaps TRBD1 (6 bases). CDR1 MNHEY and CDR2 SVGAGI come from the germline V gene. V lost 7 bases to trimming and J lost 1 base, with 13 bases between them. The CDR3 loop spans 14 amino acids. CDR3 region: CASNRKGENTEAFF. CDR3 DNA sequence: TGTGCCAGCAATAGAAAGGGGGAGAACACTGAAGCTTTCTTT.

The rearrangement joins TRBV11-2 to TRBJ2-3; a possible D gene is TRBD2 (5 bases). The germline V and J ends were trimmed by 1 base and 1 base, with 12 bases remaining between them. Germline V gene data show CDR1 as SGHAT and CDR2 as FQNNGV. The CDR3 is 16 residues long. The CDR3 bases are TGTGCCAGCAGCTTAGTGCCTGACGGGGGCACAGATACGCAGTATTTT. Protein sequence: CASSLVPDGGTDTQYF.

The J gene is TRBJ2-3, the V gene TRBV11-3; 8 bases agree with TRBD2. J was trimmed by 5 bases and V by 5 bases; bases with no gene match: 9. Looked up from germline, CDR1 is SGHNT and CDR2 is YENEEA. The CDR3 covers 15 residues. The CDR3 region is CASSPGTRAGDTQYF. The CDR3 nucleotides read TGTGCCAGCAGCCCCGGGACTAGGGCCGGAGATACGCAGTATTTT.

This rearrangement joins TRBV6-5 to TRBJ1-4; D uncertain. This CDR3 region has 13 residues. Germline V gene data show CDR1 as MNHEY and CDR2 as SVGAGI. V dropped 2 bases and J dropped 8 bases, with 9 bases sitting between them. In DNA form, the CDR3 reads TGTGCCAGCAGTTACCGGGAAAACGAAAAACTGTTTTTT. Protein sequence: CASSYRENEKLFF.

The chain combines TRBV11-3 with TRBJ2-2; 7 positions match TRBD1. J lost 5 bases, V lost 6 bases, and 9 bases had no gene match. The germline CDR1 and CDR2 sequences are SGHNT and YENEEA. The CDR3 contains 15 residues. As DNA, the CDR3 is TGTGCCAGCAGACGGGACAGCCGGGGTACCGGGGAGCTGTTTTTT. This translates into CASRRDSRGTGELFF.

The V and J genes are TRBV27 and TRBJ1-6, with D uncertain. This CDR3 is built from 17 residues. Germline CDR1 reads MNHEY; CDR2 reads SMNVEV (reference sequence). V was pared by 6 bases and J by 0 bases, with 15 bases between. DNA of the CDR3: TGTGCCAGCAGAGTTTTATCTGGGAGCTCCTATAATTCACCCCTCCACTTT. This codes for CASRVLSGSSYNSPLHF.

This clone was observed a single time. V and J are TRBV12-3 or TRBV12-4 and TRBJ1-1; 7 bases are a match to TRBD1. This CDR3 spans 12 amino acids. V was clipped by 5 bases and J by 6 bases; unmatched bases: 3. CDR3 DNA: TGTGCCAGCAGTCCGACAGGGTCTGAAGCTTTCTTT. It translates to CASSPTGSEAFF.

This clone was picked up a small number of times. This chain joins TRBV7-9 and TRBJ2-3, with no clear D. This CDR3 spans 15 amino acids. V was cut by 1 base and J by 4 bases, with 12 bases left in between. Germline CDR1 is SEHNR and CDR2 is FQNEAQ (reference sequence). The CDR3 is CASSLEPGVADTQYF. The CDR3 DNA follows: TGTGCCAGCAGCTTAGAACCAGGTGTGGCAGATACGCAGTATTTT.